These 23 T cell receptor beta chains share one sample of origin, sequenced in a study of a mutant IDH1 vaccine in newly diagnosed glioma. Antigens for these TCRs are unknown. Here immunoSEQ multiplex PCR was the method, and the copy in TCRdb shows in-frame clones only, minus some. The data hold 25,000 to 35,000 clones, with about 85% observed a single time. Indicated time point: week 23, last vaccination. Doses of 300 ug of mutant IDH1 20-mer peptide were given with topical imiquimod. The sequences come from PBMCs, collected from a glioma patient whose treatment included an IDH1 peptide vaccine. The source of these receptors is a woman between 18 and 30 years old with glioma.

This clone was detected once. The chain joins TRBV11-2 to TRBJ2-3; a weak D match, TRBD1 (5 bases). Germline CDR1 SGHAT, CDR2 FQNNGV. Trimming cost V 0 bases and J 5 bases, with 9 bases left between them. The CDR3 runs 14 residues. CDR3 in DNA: TGTGCCAGCAGCTTAGACGCCAGGGTAGATACGCAGTATTTT. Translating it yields CASSLDARVDTQYF.

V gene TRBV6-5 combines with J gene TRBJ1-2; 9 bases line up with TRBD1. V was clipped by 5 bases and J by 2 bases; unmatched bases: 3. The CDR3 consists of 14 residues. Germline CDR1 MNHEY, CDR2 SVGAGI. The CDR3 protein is CASSQTGGNYGYTF. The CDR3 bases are TGTGCCAGCAGTCAGACAGGGGGGAACTATGGCTACACCTTC.

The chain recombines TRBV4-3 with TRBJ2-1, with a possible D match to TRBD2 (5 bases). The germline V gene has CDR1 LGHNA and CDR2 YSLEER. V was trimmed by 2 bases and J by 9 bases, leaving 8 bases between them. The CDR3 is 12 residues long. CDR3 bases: TGCGCCAGCAGCCAAATAGCGAGTGAGCAGTTCTTC. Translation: CASSQIASEQFF.

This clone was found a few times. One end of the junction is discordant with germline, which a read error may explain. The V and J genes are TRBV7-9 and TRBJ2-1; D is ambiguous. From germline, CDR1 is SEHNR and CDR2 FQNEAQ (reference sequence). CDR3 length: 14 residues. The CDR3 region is CASSVARLKHEQFF. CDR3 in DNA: TGTGCCAGCAGCGTAGCCAGGTTGAAACATGAGCAGTTCTTC.

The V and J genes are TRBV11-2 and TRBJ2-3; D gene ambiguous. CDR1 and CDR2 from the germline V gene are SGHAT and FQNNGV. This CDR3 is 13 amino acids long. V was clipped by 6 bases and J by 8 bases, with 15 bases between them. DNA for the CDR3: TGTGCCAGCAGTACCGGAGTCCGCGCTACGCAGTATTTT. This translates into CASSTGVRATQYF. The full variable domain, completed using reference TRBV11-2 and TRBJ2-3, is EAGVAQSPRYKIIEKRQSVAFWCNPISGHATLYWYQQILGQGPKLLIQFQNNGVVDDSQLPKDRFSAERLKGVDSTLKIQPAKLEDSAVYLCASSTGVRATQYFGPGTRLTVL.

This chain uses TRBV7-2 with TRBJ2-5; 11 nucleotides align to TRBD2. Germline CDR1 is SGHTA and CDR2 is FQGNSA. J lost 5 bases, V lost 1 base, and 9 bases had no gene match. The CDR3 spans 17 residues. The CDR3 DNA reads TGTGCCAGCAGCTTAGGAGAGACTAGCGGGATTGGGGAGACCCAGTACTTC. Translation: CASSLGETSGIGETQYF.

Here the CDR3 DNA reads TGTGCCAGCAGGACCGGGACAGAGATAGGGGAGCTGTTTTTT. This gives the protein CASRTGTEIGELFF. This rearrangement joins TRBV6-5 to TRBJ2-2, with TRBD1 matching 7 bases. The CDR3 spans 14 residues. Germline V gene lookup returns CDR1 MNHEY and CDR2 SVGAGI. V lost 6 bases and J lost 8; bases outside the gene matches: 9.

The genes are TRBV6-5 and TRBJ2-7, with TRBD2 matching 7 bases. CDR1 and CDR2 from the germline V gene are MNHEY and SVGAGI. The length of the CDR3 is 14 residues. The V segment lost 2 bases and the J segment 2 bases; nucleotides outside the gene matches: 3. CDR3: CASSYMGGPYEQYF. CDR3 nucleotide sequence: TGTGCCAGCAGTTACATGGGAGGGCCCTACGAGCAGTACTTC.

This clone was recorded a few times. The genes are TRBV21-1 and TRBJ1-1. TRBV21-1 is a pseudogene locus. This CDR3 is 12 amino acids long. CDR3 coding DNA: TGTGCCAGCAGCGATAAAACCACTGAAGCTTTCTTT. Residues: CASSDKTTEAFF.

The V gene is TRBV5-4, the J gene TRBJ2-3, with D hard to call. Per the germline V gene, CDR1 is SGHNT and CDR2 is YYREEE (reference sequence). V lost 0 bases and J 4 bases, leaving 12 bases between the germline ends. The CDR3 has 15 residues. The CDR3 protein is CASSLAVGSADTQYF. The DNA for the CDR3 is TGTGCCAGCAGCTTGGCGGTAGGGTCCGCAGATACGCAGTATTTT.

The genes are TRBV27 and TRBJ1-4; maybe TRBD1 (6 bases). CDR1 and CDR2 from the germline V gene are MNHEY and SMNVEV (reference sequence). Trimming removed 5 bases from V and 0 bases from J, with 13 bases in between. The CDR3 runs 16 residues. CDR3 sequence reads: CASSAGTRPTNEKLFF. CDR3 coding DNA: TGTGCCAGCAGTGCCGGGACAAGACCAACTAATGAAAAACTGTTTTTT.

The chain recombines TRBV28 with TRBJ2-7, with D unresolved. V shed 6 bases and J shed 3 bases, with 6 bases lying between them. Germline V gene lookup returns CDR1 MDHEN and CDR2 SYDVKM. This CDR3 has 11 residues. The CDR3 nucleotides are TGTGCCAGCAGCTACAACTACGAGCAGTACTTC. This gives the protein CASSYNYEQYF.

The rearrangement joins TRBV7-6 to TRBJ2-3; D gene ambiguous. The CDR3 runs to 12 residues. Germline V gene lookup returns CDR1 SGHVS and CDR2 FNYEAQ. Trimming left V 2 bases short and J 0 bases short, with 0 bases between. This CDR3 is CASSLSTDTQYF. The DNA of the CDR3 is TGTGCCAGCAGCTTAAGCACAGATACGCAGTATTTT. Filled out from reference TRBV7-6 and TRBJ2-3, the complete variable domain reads GAGVSQSPRYKVTKRGQDVALRCDPISGHVSLYWYRQALGQGPEFLTYFNYEAQQDKSGLPNDRFSAERPEGSISTLTIQRTEQRDSAMYRCASSLSTDTQYFGPGTRLTVL.

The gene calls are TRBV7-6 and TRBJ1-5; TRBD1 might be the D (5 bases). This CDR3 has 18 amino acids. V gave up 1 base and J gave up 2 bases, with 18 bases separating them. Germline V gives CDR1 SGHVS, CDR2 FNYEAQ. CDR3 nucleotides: TGTGCCAGCAGCTTAGGACCGGGCGGGGGTCAACGCAATCAGCCCCAGCATTTT. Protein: CASSLGPGGGQRNQPQHF.

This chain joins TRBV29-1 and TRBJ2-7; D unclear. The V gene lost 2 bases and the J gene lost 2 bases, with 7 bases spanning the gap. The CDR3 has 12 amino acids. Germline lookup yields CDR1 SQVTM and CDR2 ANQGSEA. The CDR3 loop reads CSVEIQAYEQYF. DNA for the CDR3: TGCAGCGTTGAAATCCAGGCCTACGAGCAGTACTTC.

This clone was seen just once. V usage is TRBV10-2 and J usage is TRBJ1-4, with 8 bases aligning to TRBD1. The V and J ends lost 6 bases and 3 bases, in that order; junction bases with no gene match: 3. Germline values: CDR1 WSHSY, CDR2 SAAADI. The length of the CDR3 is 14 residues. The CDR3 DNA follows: TGCGCCAGCAGCCGACAGGGGTCTAATGAAAAACTGTTTTTT. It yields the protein CASSRQGSNEKLFF.

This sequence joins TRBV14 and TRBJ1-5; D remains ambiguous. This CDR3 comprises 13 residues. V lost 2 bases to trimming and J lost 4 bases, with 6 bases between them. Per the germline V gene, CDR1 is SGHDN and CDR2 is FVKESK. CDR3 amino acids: CASSQQVNQPQHF. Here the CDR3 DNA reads TGTGCCAGCAGCCAACAGGTTAATCAGCCCCAGCATTTT.

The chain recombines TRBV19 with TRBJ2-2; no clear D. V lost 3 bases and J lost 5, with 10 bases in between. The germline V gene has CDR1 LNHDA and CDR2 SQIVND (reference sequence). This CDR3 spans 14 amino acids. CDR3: CASSISVRTGELFF. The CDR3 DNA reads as TGTGCCAGTAGTATTTCGGTCCGTACCGGGGAGCTGTTTTTT.

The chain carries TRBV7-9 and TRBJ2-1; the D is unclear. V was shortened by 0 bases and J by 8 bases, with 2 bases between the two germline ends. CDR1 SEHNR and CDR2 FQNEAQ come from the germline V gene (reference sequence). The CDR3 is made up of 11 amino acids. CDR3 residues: CASSLADEQFF. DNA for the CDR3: TGTGCCAGCAGCTTAGCGGATGAGCAGTTCTTC.

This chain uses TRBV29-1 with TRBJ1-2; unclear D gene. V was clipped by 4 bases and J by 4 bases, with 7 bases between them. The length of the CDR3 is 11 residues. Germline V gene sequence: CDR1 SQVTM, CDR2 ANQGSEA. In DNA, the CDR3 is TGCAGCGTTGGTGGAGTCTATGGCTACACCTTC. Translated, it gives CSVGGVYGYTF.

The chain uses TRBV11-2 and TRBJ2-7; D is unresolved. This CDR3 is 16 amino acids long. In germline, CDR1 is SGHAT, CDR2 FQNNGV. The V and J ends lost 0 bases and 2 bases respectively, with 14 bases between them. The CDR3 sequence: CASSLEVGSNTYEQYF. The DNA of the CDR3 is TGTGCCAGCAGCTTAGAGGTGGGATCCAACACCTACGAGCAGTACTTC.

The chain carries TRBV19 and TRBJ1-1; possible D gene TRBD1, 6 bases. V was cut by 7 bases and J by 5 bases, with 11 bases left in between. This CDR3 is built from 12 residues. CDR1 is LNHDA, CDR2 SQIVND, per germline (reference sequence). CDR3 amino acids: CASTTGKTEAFF. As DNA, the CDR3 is TGTGCCAGTACTACAGGGAAGACTGAAGCTTTCTTT.

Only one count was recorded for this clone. The CDR3 region has the DNA TGTGCCAGCCTTGCCGTTTGGAGGGGACCCTCACCCCTCCACTTT. Protein sequence: CASLAVWRGPSPLHF. The chain combines TRBV6-5 with TRBJ1-6; D might be TRBD1 (5 bases). Trimming left V 8 bases short and J 10 bases short, with 21 bases between. Germline lookup yields CDR1 MNHEY and CDR2 SVGAGI. The CDR3 is 15 residues long.